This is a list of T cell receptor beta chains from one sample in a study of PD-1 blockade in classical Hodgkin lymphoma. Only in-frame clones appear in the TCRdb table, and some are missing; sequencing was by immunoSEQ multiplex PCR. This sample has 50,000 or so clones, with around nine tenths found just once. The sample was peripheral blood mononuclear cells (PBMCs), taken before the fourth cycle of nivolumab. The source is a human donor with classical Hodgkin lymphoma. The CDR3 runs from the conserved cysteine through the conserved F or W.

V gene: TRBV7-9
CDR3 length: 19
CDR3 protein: CASSPKWDSEPSGANVLTF

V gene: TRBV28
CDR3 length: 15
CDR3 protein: CASSEDRAGGETQYF

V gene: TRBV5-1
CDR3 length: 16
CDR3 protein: CASRLLGQGSTGELFF

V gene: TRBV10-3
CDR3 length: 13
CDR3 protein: CAIGTSSYNEQFF

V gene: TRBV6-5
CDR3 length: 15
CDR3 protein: CASSYSPSGVYEQYF

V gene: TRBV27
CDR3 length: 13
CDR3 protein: CAAARTGSYEQYF

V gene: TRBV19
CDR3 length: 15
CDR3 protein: CASTSGTGFNYGYTF

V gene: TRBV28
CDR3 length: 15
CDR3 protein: CASSLGTSNTGELFF

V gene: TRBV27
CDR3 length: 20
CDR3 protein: CASSLAGQGSTGALYNEQFF

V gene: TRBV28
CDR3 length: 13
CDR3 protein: CASRMGLTYEQYF

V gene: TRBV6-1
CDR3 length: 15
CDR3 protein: CASRTSRAAAYGYTF

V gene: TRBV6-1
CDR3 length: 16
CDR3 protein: CASSEDGRRQNYEQYF

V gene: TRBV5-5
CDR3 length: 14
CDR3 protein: CASSLIATNEKLFF

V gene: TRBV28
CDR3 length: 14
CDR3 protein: CASSRQGIGQPQHF

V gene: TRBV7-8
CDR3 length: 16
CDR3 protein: CASSQVVGGLNTEAFF

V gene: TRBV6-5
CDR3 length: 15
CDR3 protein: CASSYGGEVGDTQYF

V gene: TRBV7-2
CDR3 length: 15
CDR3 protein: CASSFPGLADYEQYF

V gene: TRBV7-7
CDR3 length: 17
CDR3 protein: CASSLAGRGTNTGELFF

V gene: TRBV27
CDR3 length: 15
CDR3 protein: CASAQGRSTNEKLFF

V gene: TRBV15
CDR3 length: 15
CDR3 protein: CATSTDNRGWETQYF

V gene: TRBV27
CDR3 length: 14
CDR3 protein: CATRTGSSTDTQYF

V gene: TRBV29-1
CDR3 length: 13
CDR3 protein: CSATGFDKNIQYF

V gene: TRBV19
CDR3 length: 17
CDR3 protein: CASTTNSTWARPREAFF

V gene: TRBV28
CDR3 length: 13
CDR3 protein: CASSFLLDEKLFF

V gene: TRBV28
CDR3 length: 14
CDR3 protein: CASSLERGLDTQYF

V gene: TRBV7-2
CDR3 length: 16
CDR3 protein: CASSLARARSGNTIYF

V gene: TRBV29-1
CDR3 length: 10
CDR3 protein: CSAGNEKLFF

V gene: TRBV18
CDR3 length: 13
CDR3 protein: CASSPALNTEAFF